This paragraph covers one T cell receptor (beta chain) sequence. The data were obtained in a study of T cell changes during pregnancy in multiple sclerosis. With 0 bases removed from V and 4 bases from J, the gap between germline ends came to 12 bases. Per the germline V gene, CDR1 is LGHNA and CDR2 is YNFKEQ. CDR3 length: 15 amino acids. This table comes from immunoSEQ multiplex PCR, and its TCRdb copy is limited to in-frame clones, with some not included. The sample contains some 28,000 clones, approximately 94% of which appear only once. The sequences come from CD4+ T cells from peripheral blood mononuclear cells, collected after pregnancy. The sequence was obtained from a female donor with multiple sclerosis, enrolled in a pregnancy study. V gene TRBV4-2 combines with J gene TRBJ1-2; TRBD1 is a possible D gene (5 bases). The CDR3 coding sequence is TGTGCCAGCAGCCAAGACCCGGGTGGGGCCTATGGCTACACCTTC. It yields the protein CASSQDPGGAYGYTF.